This T cell receptor (beta chain) came from a study of synovial regulatory T cells in juvenile arthritis. Study results and limitations: Synovial Treg CDR3 sequences overlapped more with iaTregs than other circulating Tregs.

Clones were sequenced by immunoSEQ multiplex PCR, and TCRdb holds only the in-frame ones, with some missing. The sample's table shows 9,000 to 10,000 clones. On this clone itself: What it recognizes is unknown.

Median age 11.6 years (roughly 2.3-25); median disease duration about seven years (0.2-19.1). The TCR comes from a donor aged 2-30 years with juvenile idiopathic arthritis. The sample consisted of Treg cells from blood. Subset noted: remaining (HLA-DR-negative) circulating blood Treg cells.

CDR3 in amino acids: CASSLVSGSGDTQYF. The V and J genes are TRBV5-1 and TRBJ2-3; TCRdb designates TRBD2, a call that cannot be tested without DNA. The CDR3 consists of 15 residues. The DNA is not on file. CDR1 is SGHRS, CDR2 YFSETQ, per germline.